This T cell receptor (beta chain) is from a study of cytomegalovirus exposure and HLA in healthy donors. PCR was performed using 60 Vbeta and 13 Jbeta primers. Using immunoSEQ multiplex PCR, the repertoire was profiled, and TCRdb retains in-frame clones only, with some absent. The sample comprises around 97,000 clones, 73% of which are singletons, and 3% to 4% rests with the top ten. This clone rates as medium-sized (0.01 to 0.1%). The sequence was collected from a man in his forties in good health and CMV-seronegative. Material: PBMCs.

The DNA of the CDR3 is TGTGCCAGCGAAACAGGGGGCAATTCACCCCTCCACTTT. Translated: CASETGGNSPLHF. The chain has TRBV2 and TRBJ1-6; TRBD1 matches at 9 bases. Germline V gene lookup returns CDR1 SNHLY and CDR2 FYNNEI. V lost 8 bases and J lost 7; bases outside the gene matches: 3. The CDR3 has 13 amino acids. Supplemented by reference TRBV2 and TRBJ1-6, the full variable domain reads EPEVTQTPSHQVTQMGQEVILRCVPISNHLYFYWYRQILGQKVEFLVSFYNNEISEKSEIFDDQFSVERPDGSNFTLKIRSTKLEDSAMYFCASETGGNSPLHFGNGTRLTVT.